The present T cell receptor (beta chain) was sequenced within a study of CD8 T cells in Susac syndrome. Reverse transcription of about 0.5 to 1 ug RNA used random hexamers. TCRdb re-derived calls from the immunoSEQ multiplex PCR reads in MiXCR, one entry per CDR3 protein. This sample has about 150,000 distinct CDR3 sequences, with approximately 94% found just once. CDR3 size: 16 residues. With 0 bases removed from V and 6 bases from J, the gap between germline ends came to 20 bases. Germline CDR1 is DFQATT and CDR2 is SNEGSKA (reference sequence). The gene calls are TRBV20-1 and TRBJ1-2; possible D gene TRBD1, 5 bases. Sequencing was done on a sample of CD8+ T cells from PBMCs. The origin of this receptor is a human donor with multiple sclerosis. DNA for the CDR3: TGCAGTGCTAGAGACCCCAAGACGCGGAGAGGGGATGGCTACACCTTC. Protein sequence: CSARDPKTRRGDGYTF.